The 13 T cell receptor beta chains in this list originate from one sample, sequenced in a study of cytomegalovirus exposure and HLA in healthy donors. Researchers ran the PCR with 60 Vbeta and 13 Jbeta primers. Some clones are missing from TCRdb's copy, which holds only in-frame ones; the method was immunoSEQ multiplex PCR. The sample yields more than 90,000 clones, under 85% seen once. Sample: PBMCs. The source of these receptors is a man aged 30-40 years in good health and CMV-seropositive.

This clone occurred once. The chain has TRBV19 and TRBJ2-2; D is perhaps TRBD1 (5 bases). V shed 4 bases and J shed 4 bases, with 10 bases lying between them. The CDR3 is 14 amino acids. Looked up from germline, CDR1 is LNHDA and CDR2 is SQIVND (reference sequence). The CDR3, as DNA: TGTGCCAGTAGTACTGGACATGTCACCGGGGAGCTGTTTTTT. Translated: CASSTGHVTGELFF.

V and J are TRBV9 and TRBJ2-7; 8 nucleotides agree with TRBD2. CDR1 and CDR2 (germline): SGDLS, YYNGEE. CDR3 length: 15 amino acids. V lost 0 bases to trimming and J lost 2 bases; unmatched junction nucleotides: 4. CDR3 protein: CASSVGAGGAYEQYF. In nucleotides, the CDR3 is TGTGCCAGCAGCGTAGGGGCGGGGGGAGCCTACGAGCAGTACTTC.

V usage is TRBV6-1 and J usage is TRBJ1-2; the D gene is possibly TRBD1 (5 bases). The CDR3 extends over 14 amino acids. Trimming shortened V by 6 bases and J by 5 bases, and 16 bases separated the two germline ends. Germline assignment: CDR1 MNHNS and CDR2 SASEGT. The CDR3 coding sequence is TGTGCCAGCAGATACCAGGGAAGGGGATATGGCTACACCTTC. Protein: CASRYQGRGYGYTF.

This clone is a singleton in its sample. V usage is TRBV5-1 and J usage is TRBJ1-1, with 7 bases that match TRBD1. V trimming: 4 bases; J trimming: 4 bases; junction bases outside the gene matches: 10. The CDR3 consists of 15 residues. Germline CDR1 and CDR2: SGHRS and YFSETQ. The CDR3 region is CASSLGQEVGTEAFF. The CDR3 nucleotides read TGCGCCAGCAGCCTCGGACAGGAGGTTGGCACTGAAGCTTTCTTT.

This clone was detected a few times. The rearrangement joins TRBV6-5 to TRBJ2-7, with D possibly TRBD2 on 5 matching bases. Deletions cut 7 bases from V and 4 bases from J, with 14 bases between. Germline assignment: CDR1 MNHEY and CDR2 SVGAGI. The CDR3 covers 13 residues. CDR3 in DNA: TGTGCCAGCACCACCGGACGGACTTACGAGCAGTACTTC. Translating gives CASTTGRTYEQYF.

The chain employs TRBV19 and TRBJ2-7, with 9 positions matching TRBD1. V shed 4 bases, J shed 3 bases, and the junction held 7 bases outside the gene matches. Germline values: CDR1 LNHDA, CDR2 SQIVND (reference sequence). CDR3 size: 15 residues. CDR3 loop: CASSTAGTGNYEQYF. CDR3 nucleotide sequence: TGTGCCAGTAGTACCGCCGGGACAGGGAACTACGAGCAGTACTTC.

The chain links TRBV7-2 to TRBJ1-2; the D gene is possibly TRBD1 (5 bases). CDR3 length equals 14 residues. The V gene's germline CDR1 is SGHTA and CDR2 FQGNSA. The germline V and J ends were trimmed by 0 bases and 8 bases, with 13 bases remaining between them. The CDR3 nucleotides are TGTGCCAGCAGCTTAGCGGCGGTAGCAGGGGGCTACACCTTC. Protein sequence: CASSLAAVAGGYTF.

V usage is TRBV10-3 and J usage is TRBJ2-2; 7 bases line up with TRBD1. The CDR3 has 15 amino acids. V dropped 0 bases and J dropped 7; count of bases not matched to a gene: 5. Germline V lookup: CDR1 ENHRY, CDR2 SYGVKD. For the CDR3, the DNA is TGTGCCATCAGTGAGTCGAGACAGGGAATCGGGGAGCTGTTTTTT. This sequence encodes CAISESRQGIGELFF.

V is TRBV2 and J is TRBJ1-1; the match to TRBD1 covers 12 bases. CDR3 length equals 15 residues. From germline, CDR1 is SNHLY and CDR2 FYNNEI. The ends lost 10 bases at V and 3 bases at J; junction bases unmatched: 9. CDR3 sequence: CAISGTGGLDTEAFF. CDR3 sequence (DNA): TGTGCCATATCCGGGACAGGGGGCCTTGACACTGAAGCTTTCTTT.

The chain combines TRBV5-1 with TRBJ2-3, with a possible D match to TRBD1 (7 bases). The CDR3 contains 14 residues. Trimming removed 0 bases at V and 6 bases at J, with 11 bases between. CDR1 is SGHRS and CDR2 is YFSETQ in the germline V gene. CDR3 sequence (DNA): TGCGCCAGCAGCTTGGAGGGGGCGGGGGATACGCAGTATTTT. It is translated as CASSLEGAGDTQYF.

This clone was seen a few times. CDR3 loop: CASSQKDSTEAFF. CDR3 sequence (DNA): TGCGCCAGCAGCCAAAAAGACAGCACTGAAGCTTTCTTT. This chain joins TRBV4-1 and TRBJ1-1; D may be TRBD1 (5 bases). V lost 2 bases and J lost 4, with 8 bases in between. CDR1 and CDR2 from the germline V gene are MGHRA and YSYEKL. The CDR3 runs 13 residues.

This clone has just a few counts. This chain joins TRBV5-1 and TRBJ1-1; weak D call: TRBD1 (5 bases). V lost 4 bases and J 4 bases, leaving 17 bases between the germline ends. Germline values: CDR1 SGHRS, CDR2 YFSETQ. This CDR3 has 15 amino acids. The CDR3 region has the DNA TGCGCCAGCAGCCCGGGGGAGGGATGGAGCACTGAAGCTTTCTTT. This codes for CASSPGEGWSTEAFF.

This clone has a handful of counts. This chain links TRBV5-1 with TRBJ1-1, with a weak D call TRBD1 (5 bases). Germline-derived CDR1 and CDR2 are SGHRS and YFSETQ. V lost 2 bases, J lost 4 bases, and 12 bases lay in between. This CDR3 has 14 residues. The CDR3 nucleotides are TGCGCCAGCAGCTTAGCAGGGAGGGGCACTGAAGCTTTCTTT. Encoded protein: CASSLAGRGTEAFF.